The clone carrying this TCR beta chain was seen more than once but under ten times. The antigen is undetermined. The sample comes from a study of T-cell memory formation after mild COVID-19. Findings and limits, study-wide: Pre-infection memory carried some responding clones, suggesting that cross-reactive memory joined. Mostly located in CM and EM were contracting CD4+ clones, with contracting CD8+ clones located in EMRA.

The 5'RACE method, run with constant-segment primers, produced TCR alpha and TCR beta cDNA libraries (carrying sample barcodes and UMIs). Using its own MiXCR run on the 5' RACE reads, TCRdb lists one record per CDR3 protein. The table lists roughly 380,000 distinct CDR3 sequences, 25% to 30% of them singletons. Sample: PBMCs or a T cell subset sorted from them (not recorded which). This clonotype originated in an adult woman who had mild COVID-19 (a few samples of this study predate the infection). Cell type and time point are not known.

Here the CDR3 DNA reads TGCAGCGTGCGGGACGGAGATACGCAGTATTTT. Protein: CSVRDGDTQYF. V usage is TRBV29-1 and J usage is TRBJ2-3; possible D gene TRBD2, 6 bases. This CDR3 comprises 11 residues. The V end lost 6 bases, the J end lost 5 bases, and 9 bases lay between the germline ends. Germline V gene data show CDR1 as SQVTM and CDR2 as ANQGSEA.